A single sample is the source of the 14 T cell receptor beta chains below, sequenced in a study of T cells after yellow fever vaccination. TCRdb re-called the 5' RACE reads through MiXCR, storing one row per CDR3 protein. The data hold 80,000 to 100,000 distinct CDR3 sequences, with 5.8% observed a single time. The source was CD8+ T cells sorted from PBMCs, collected 10 days after the yellow fever booster vaccination. These receptors were taken from a man aged 18 to 35 who received the YFV17D yellow fever vaccine.

The chain uses TRBV3-1 and TRBJ2-2, with a possible D match to TRBD2 (7 bases). The V and J ends lost 5 bases and 5 bases respectively, with 15 bases between them. This CDR3 comprises 15 residues. Looked up from germline, CDR1 is LGHDT and CDR2 is YNNKEL (reference sequence). Here the CDR3 DNA reads TGTGCCAGCAGCTTCGGGGGAGGGGGGACCGGGGAGCTGTTTTTT. Its translation is CASSFGGGGTGELFF.

This chain's CDR3 is CASSSGQTNQPQHF. CDR3 in DNA: TGTGCCAGCAGTTCCGGACAGACCAATCAGCCCCAGCATTTT. J is TRBJ1-5 and V is TRBV6-6; tentative D call: TRBD1 (6 bases). Per the germline V gene, CDR1 is MNHNY and CDR2 is SVGAGI (reference sequence). Between the trimmed V and J ends, which lost 4 bases and 3 bases, there was a span of 10 bases. CDR3 length equals 14 residues.

This clonotype appeared many times. The V gene is TRBV10-3, the J gene TRBJ2-2; TRBD1 aligns across 9 bases. From germline, CDR1 is ENHRY and CDR2 SYGVKD. This CDR3 is 15 amino acids long. V dropped 6 bases and J dropped 1; count of bases not matched to a gene: 3. The CDR3 coding sequence is TGTGCCATCAGCCCGGGACAGGGGAACACCGGGGAGCTGTTTTTT. It encodes CAISPGQGNTGELFF.

This clonotype was seen a handful of times. The chain carries TRBV28 and TRBJ2-1, with 10 bases that match TRBD1. The V segment lost 3 bases and the J segment 8 bases; nucleotides outside the gene matches: 4. The CDR3 extends over 14 amino acids. Germline assignment: CDR1 MDHEN and CDR2 SYDVKM. The CDR3 region is CASSFPGTGDEQFF. The CDR3 region has the DNA TGTGCCAGCAGTTTCCCCGGGACAGGGGATGAGCAGTTCTTC.

This clonotype was seen only a few times. This rearrangement joins TRBV7-9 to TRBJ2-3; no reliable D call. Trimming left V 5 bases short and J 6 bases short, with 9 bases between. Per germline, CDR1 SEHNR and CDR2 FQNEAQ (reference sequence). The CDR3 loop spans 12 amino acids. DNA for the CDR3: TGTGCCAGCAGCGGGCCCGGGGATACGCAGTATTTT. Translation: CASSGPGDTQYF.

J is TRBJ1-2 and V is TRBV6-5; possible D gene TRBD1, 6 bases. Germline V gives CDR1 MNHEY, CDR2 SVGAGI. The V gene lost 5 bases and the J gene lost 4 bases, with 14 bases spanning the gap. The CDR3 consists of 14 residues. The CDR3 loop is CASSPEGGIYGYTF. In DNA form, the CDR3 reads TGTGCCAGCAGTCCCGAGGGGGGAATCTATGGCTACACCTTC.

In this sample, this clonotype turned up many times. V and J are TRBV5-1 and TRBJ2-7; D is perhaps TRBD1 (5 bases). Germline assignment: CDR1 SGHRS and CDR2 YFSETQ. V lost 4 bases and J 5 bases, leaving 13 bases between the germline ends. The CDR3 has 13 residues. CDR3 nucleotide sequence: TGCGCCAGCAGCCAGGGCCTTTTCAACGAGCAGTACTTC. This encodes CASSQGLFNEQYF.

This clonotype was recorded many times. The chain links TRBV4-1 to TRBJ2-6, with D tentatively TRBD1 (5 bases). V lost 0 bases, J lost 0 bases, and 9 bases lay in between. Germline values: CDR1 MGHRA, CDR2 YSYEKL. CDR3 length: 17 residues. In DNA, the CDR3 is TGCGCCAGCAGCCAAGATTGGGGCAACTCTGGGGCCAACGTCCTGACTTTC. Translation gives CASSQDWGNSGANVLTF.

This clonotype was seen a handful of times. This chain links TRBV6-6 with TRBJ1-5; D gene ambiguous. CDR3 size: 17 residues. V shed 5 bases and J shed 7 bases, with 24 bases lying between them. Per the germline V gene, CDR1 is MNHNY and CDR2 is SVGAGI (reference sequence). As DNA, the CDR3 is TGTGCCAGCAGTATCTCCGCGGGCCAGGCGGGGAGGCAGCCCCAGCATTTT. This sequence encodes CASSISAGQAGRQPQHF.

Only a few counts were recorded for this clonotype. V and J are TRBV7-9 and TRBJ1-2; D remains unclear. This CDR3 has 16 amino acids. Germline values: CDR1 SEHNR, CDR2 FQNEAQ (reference sequence). Trimming removed 6 bases at V and 5 bases at J, with 22 bases between. CDR3 in amino acids: CASSREQGPTPYGYTF. As DNA, the CDR3 is TGTGCCAGCAGTAGAGAACAAGGGCCGACCCCGTATGGCTACACCTTC.

This chain links TRBV19 with TRBJ2-7, with D possibly TRBD2 on 6 matching bases. CDR1 and CDR2 from the germline V gene are LNHDA and SQIVND (reference sequence). Trimming took 3 bases from V and 2 from J, leaving 11 bases between them. There are 14 residues in the CDR3. The CDR3 loop is CASSIPGDPYEQYF. The CDR3 region has the DNA TGTGCCAGTAGTATCCCGGGGGACCCCTACGAGCAGTACTTC.

Only a few counts were recorded for this clonotype. The V and J genes are TRBV4-2 and TRBJ2-4; D ambiguous. From germline, CDR1 is LGHNA and CDR2 YNFKEQ. CDR3 length: 12 amino acids. Trimming cost V 5 bases and J 9 bases, with 11 bases left between them. The CDR3 reads CASSSESGIQYF. The CDR3 nucleotides read TGTGCCAGCAGCTCCGAAAGTGGCATTCAGTACTTC.

The gene calls are TRBV9 and TRBJ2-2, with 9 bases that match TRBD1. The CDR3 spans 15 residues. CDR1 is SGDLS, CDR2 YYNGEE, per germline. V dropped 3 bases and J dropped 6; count of bases not matched to a gene: 6. CDR3 coding DNA: TGTGCCAGCAGCGCGAGACAGGGGGGCGCCGGGGAGCTGTTTTTT. Translation: CASSARQGGAGELFF.

The genes are TRBV5-1 and TRBJ2-7, with 11 bases aligning to TRBD2. Germline CDR1 SGHRS, CDR2 YFSETQ. V lost 3 bases and J lost 2; bases outside the gene matches: 7. The CDR3 sequence is 16 residues long. Here the CDR3 reads CASSSQWGLAAYEQYF. The CDR3 nucleotides read TGCGCCAGCAGCTCCCAATGGGGACTAGCGGCCTACGAGCAGTACTTC.